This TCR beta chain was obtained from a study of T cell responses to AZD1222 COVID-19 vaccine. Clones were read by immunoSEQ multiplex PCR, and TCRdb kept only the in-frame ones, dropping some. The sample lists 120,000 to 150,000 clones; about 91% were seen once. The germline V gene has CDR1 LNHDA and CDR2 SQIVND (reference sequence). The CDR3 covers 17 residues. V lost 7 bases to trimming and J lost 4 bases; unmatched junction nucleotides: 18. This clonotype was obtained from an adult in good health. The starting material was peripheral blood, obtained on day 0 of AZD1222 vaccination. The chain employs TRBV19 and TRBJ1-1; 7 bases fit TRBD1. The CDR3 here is CASTPGTAGNWGTEAFF. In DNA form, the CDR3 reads TGTGCCAGTACCCCTGGGACAGCCGGGAATTGGGGCACTGAAGCTTTCTTT.